Below are 7 T cell receptor beta chains sequenced from a single sample in a study of blood T cell repertoires in COVID-19. This table comes from immunoSEQ multiplex PCR, and its TCRdb copy is limited to in-frame clones, with some not included. The repertoire includes 60,000 or so clones, approximately 83% of them detected once, and roughly 10% sits in the top ten. Source material: peripheral blood. Source of these receptors: a man aged 25-45 years with COVID-19, enrolled during active disease.

The V call is TRBV5-4, the J call TRBJ2-7; unclear D gene. The CDR3 sequence is 12 residues long. V was shortened by 2 bases and J by 3 bases, with 6 bases between the two germline ends. From germline, CDR1 is SGHNT and CDR2 YYREEE (reference sequence). In DNA form, the CDR3 reads TGTGCCAGCAGCTTTAACAGCTACGAGCAGTACTTC. Translation: CASSFNSYEQYF.

This sequence joins TRBV6-5 and TRBJ2-5; TRBD1 matches at 8 bases. With 6 bases clipped from V and 4 bases from J, the junction kept 7 bases outside the gene matches. Germline V lookup: CDR1 MNHEY, CDR2 SVGAGI. CDR3 size: 14 residues. DNA for the CDR3: TGTGCCAGCAGACGAACAGGGGGAATAGAGACCCAGTACTTC. Translating gives CASRRTGGIETQYF.

The genes are TRBV7-2 and TRBJ2-1; 7 bases are shared with TRBD2. The CDR3 extends over 16 amino acids. The junction had 4 bases not matched to a gene; V was cut back by 1 base and J by 1 base. Germline CDR1 reads SGHTA; CDR2 reads FQGNSA. The CDR3 DNA reads TGTGCCAGCAGCTTAGTGGCGGGAGCTTCCTACAATGAGCAGTTCTTC. Translated: CASSLVAGASYNEQFF.

The CDR3, as DNA: TGTGCCAGCAGCTTACAAGACAGTTCCTCCTACGAGCAGTACTTC. It specifies CASSLQDSSSYEQYF. The V gene is TRBV7-6, the J gene TRBJ2-7; D perhaps matches TRBD1 (5 bases). V lost 2 bases to trimming and J lost 0 bases, with 11 bases between them. The CDR3 loop spans 15 amino acids. In germline, CDR1 is SGHVS, CDR2 FNYEAQ.

CDR3 nucleotides: TGTGCCAGCAGCTTGAAACAGGAAGCTAACTATGGCTACACCTTC. It specifies CASSLKQEANYGYTF. This chain links TRBV5-5 with TRBJ1-2; D is possibly TRBD1 (5 bases). Germline V gives CDR1 SGHKS, CDR2 YYEKEE (reference sequence). V lost 1 base and J 0 bases, leaving 10 bases between the germline ends. CDR3 length: 15 residues.

V gene TRBV5-4 combines with J gene TRBJ2-1, with 10 bases that match TRBD2. The CDR3 covers 16 residues. Germline CDR1 reads SGHNT; CDR2 reads YYREEE (reference sequence). The V segment lost 6 bases and the J segment 0 bases; nucleotides outside the gene matches: 6. The CDR3 loop reads CASTPSSGSSYNEQFF. CDR3 in DNA: TGTGCCAGCACCCCCTCTAGCGGGAGCTCCTACAATGAGCAGTTCTTC.

V and J are TRBV3-1 (or the pseudogene TRBV3-2) and TRBJ2-1; D is unclear. The V gene lost 2 bases and the J gene lost 4 bases, with 9 bases spanning the gap. There are 14 residues in the CDR3. Germline V lookup: CDR1 LGHDT, CDR2 YNNKEL (reference sequence). This chain's CDR3 is CASSQTQIYNEQFF. The CDR3 nucleotides are TGTGCCAGCAGCCAAACCCAGATTTACAATGAGCAGTTCTTC.